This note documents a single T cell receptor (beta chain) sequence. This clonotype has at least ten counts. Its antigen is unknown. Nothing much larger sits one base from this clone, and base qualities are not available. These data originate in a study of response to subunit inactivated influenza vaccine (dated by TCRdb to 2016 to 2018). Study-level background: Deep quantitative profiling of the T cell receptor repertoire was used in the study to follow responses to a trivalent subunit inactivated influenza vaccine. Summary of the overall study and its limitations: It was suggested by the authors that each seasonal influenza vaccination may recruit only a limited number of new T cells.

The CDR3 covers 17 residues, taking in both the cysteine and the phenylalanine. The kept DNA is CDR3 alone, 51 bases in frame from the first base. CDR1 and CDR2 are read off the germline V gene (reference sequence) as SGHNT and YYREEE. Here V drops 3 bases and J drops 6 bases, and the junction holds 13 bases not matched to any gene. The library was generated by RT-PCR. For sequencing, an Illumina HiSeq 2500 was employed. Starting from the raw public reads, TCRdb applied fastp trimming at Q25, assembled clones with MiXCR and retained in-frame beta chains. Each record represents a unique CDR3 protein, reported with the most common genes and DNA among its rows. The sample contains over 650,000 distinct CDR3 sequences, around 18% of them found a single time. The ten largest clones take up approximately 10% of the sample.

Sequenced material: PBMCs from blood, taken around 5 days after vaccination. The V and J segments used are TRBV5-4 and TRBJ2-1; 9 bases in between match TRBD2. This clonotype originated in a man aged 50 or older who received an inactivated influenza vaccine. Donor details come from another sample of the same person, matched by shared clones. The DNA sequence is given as TGTGCCAGCAGCTCCACCTCGCTAGCGGGGCAACTCAATGAGCAGTTCTTC. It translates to CASSSTSLAGQLNEQFF.